This TCR beta chain was obtained from a study of blood T cell repertoires in COVID-19. Whole-study context: Sites across the United States, Italy and Spain contributed samples from acute and convalescent COVID-19.

V was clipped by 5 bases and J by 2 bases, with 13 bases between them. The V gene's germline CDR1 is SEHNR and CDR2 FQNEAQ (reference sequence). CDR3 length: 15 residues. Some clones are missing from TCRdb's copy, which holds only in-frame ones; the method was immunoSEQ multiplex PCR. The sample lists almost 90,000 clones; about 90% were seen once. The gene calls are TRBV7-9 and TRBJ1-3, with no clear D. Sequenced sample: peripheral blood. This TCR came from a man older than 75 with acute or convalescent COVID-19. The CDR3 nucleotides are TGTGCCAGCAGCGAACCAGTACGGGCTGGAAACACCATATATTTT. Amino acid sequence: CASSEPVRAGNTIYF.